These T cell receptor beta chains were read from a single sample in a study of cytomegalovirus exposure and HLA in healthy donors. Produced via immunoSEQ multiplex PCR; TCRdb's table is partial and in-frame only. The data contain over 85,000 clones, 63% of them seen just once; the ten biggest clones take up 4.5% to 5%. What was sequenced was PBMCs. Every receptor here comes from a human donor in good health. CDR3s include the opening cysteine and the closing phenylalanine or tryptophan. The D gene is left open where the match is weak. Size is stated for part of the rows, as once, few or many counts, or as a class when the clone is expanded.

D gene,V gene,J gene,clone size,CDR3 protein,CDR3 DNA
TRBD1,TRBV7-2,TRBJ2-7,.,CASSPQTGVYEQYF,TGTGCCAGCAGCCCTCAAACAGGGGTATACGAGCAGTACTTC
.,TRBV5-1,TRBJ1-4,few,CASRAGRADGEKLFF,TGCGCCAGCAGAGCCGGGAGGGCGGACGGTGAAAAACTGTTTTTT
TRBD2,TRBV19,TRBJ2-7,few,CASSTRLAGGFYEQYF,TGTGCCAGTAGTACCCGACTAGCGGGAGGGTTCTACGAGCAGTACTTC
.,TRBV5-6,TRBJ1-1,few,CASSHTRAEAFF,TGTGCCAGCAGCCATACCAGGGCTGAAGCTTTCTTT
TRBD1,TRBV5-1,TRBJ2-1,.,CASSLTGGTYNEQFF,TGCGCCAGCAGCCTGACAGGGGGCACCTACAATGAGCAGTTCTTC
TRBD1,TRBV6-6,TRBJ1-1,.,CASSWDSRATEAFF,TGTGCCAGCAGTTGGGACAGCCGAGCCACTGAAGCTTTCTTT
.,TRBV5-4,TRBJ1-2,.,CASSLAQGSGTF,TGTGCCAGCAGCTTGGCCCAGGGTTCAGGTACCTTC
.,TRBV5-1,TRBJ1-2,.,CASSLEKTYGYTF,TGCGCCAGCAGCTTGGAGAAGACTTATGGCTACACCTTC
.,TRBV29-1,TRBJ2-2,few,CSVEVAPTGELFF,TGCAGCGTTGAGGTAGCGCCGACCGGGGAGCTGTTTTTT
TRBD2,TRBV2,TRBJ2-3,.,CASSGRGMAGGTDTQYF,TGCGCCAGCAGTGGTCGCGGGATGGCGGGAGGGACAGATACGCAGTATTTT
.,TRBV15,TRBJ2-2,.,CATSRDRRAGSRDTGELFF,TGTGCCACCAGCAGAGATCGGCGAGCCGGGAGCAGGGACACCGGGGAGCTGTTTTTT
TRBD1,TRBV5-6,TRBJ2-5,.,CASSLSDREVETQYF,TGTGCCAGCAGCTTGTCGGACAGGGAGGTTGAGACCCAGTACTTC
.,TRBV7-9,TRBJ1-1,.,CASSLGRGPDEAFF,TGTGCCAGCAGCTTAGGCCGAGGGCCGGATGAAGCTTTCTTT
.,TRBV7-9,TRBJ2-1,.,CASSPPPYNEQFF,TGTGCCAGCAGCCCCCCCCCTTACAATGAGCAGTTCTTC
TRBD2,TRBV28,TRBJ2-2,.,CASSLSPGRAYTGELFF,TGTGCCAGCAGTTTATCACCCGGGAGGGCCTACACCGGGGAGCTGTTTTTT
TRBD1,TRBV7-9,TRBJ2-6,.,CASSLRAGTGATGANVLTF,TGTGCCAGCAGCCTACGGGCGGGGACAGGGGCGACTGGGGCCAACGTCCTGACTTTC
.,TRBV18,TRBJ1-1,.,CASSPRARDAATFF,TGTGCCAGCTCACCAAGGGCCCGGGATGCAGCAACTTTCTTT
.,TRBV6-5,TRBJ1-1,.,CASSSTGWNTEAFF,TGTGCCAGCAGTTCCACAGGGTGGAACACTGAAGCTTTCTTT
.,TRBV7-9,TRBJ2-5,.,CASSPPSGTTSLETQYF,TGTGCCAGCAGCCCCCCATCCGGGACAACAAGTTTGGAGACCCAGTACTTC
TRBD2,TRBV7-9,TRBJ2-1,few,CASSSTASGRVNEQFF,TGTGCCAGCAGCTCCACGGCTAGCGGGAGGGTAAATGAGCAGTTCTTC
TRBD1,TRBV5-1,TRBJ1-1,.,CASSLQGPGNTEAFF,TGCGCCAGCAGCTTACAGGGGCCGGGGAACACTGAAGCTTTCTTT
TRBD1,TRBV7-9,TRBJ1-1,.,CASSLVGQGNEAFF,TGTGCCAGCAGCTTAGTAGGACAGGGTAATGAAGCTTTCTTT
TRBD2,TRBV4-1,TRBJ2-1,.,CASSQGSSGRAVYNEQFF,TGCGCCAGCAGCCAAGGATCTAGCGGGAGAGCGGTCTACAATGAGCAGTTCTTC
.,TRBV14,TRBJ1-1,.,CASSQVGLNTEAFF,TGTGCCAGCAGCCAAGTGGGGCTGAACACTGAAGCTTTCTTT